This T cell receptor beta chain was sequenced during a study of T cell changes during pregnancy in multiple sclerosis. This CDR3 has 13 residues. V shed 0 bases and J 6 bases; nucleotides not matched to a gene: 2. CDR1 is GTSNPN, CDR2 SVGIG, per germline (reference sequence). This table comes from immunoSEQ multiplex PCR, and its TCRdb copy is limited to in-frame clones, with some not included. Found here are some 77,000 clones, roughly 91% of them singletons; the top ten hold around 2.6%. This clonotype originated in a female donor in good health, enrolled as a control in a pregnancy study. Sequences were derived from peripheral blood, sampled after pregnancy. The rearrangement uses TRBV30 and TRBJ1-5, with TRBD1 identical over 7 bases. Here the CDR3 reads CAWSVGGRQPQHF. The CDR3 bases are TGTGCCTGGAGTGTAGGGGGCCGTCAGCCCCAGCATTTT.